The 25 T cell receptor beta chains given below trace back to one sample, sequenced in a study of blood T cell repertoires in COVID-19. Assay used: immunoSEQ multiplex PCR; TCRdb lists only in-frame clones, some missing. The data contain over 75,000 clones, 75% to 85% of them singletons. Sequencing used peripheral blood. The source of these receptors is a woman aged 65 to 85 with acute or convalescent COVID-19.

The CDR3 DNA sequence: TGTGCCAGCAGCGCGGAGGGGCCCGGGGCCAACGTCCTGACTTTC. This translates into CASSAEGPGANVLTF. The chain recombines TRBV5-4 with TRBJ2-6, with D possibly being TRBD2 (6 bases). CDR3 length: 15 residues. From germline, CDR1 is SGHNT and CDR2 YYREEE (reference sequence). The ends were cut back, 4 bases at V and 4 bases at J, with 12 bases in the middle.

This clone was counted only a few times. The chain links TRBV12-3 or TRBV12-4 to TRBJ1-1; the D is unclear. The CDR3 is 13 residues long. Trimming took off 6 bases at V and 3 bases at J, with 11 bases between the two ends. CDR3 in DNA: TGTGCCAGCAGCCCCACGGTTTACACTGAAGCTTTCTTT. Translation gives CASSPTVYTEAFF.

J is TRBJ1-5 and V is TRBV28; the match to TRBD1 covers 7 bases. Trimming removed 6 bases from V and 0 bases from J; junction bases left unmatched: 11. CDR1 is MDHEN, CDR2 SYDVKM, per germline. CDR3 length: 17 amino acids. CDR3 protein: CASSLYTGVPSNQPQHF. The DNA of the CDR3 is TGTGCCAGCAGCCTGTATACAGGGGTCCCTAGCAATCAGCCCCAGCATTTT.

The V and J genes are TRBV19 and TRBJ2-1; no firm D call. The CDR3 is made up of 16 amino acids. V lost 6 bases and J 4 bases, leaving 19 bases between the germline ends. Germline V lookup: CDR1 LNHDA, CDR2 SQIVND (reference sequence). CDR3 amino acids: CASRALRRPKYNEQFF. CDR3 sequence (DNA): TGTGCCAGTAGGGCGTTACGGAGACCGAAATACAATGAGCAGTTCTTC.

This clone has only a few counts. The chain couples TRBV2 to TRBJ1-2; weak D call: TRBD1 (6 bases). Between the trimmed V and J ends, which lost 10 bases and 4 bases, there was a span of 25 bases. The germline CDR1 and CDR2 sequences are SNHLY and FYNNEI. The CDR3 has 16 amino acids. This CDR3 is CATRRPGASSPYGYTF. CDR3 DNA: TGTGCCACACGCCGGCCAGGGGCCTCGTCACCCTATGGCTACACCTTC.

The J gene is TRBJ2-7, the V gene TRBV5-1; D ambiguous. Germline CDR1 reads SGHRS; CDR2 reads YFSETQ. The CDR3 has 13 amino acids. Trimming removed 2 bases at V and 2 bases at J, with 8 bases between. CDR3 coding DNA: TGCGCCAGCAGCTTTTCTAATGCCTACGAGCAGTACTTC. It codes for CASSFSNAYEQYF.

The chain couples TRBV5-1 to TRBJ1-2; 8 bases line up with TRBD1. This CDR3 has 13 amino acids. The trim removed 5 bases at V and 4 bases at J, leaving 4 bases unmatched. Germline V gene data show CDR1 as SGHRS and CDR2 as YFSETQ. CDR3 sequence (DNA): TGCGCCAGCAGGGGCGGACAGGGCTATGGCTACACCTTC. This translates into CASRGGQGYGYTF.

V and J are TRBV18 and TRBJ2-7; 7 nucleotides line up with TRBD1. Germline CDR1 reads KGHSH; CDR2 reads LQKENI. With V trimmed by 3 bases and J by 2 bases, 1 base remained unmatched. The CDR3 is made up of 13 amino acids. CDR3: CASSPGQTYEQYF. In DNA form, the CDR3 reads TGTGCCAGCTCACCGGGACAGACCTACGAGCAGTACTTC.

This chain links TRBV6-1 with TRBJ2-7, with 7 nucleotides matching TRBD1. The CDR3 sequence is 16 residues long. Looked up from germline, CDR1 is MNHNS and CDR2 is SASEGT. The V and J ends lost 3 bases and 2 bases, in that order; junction bases with no gene match: 10. The CDR3 DNA reads TGTGCCAGCAGTGAGTTCCGAGGGGGCCTACCCTACGAGCAGTACTTC. The encoded protein is CASSEFRGGLPYEQYF.

DNA of the CDR3: TGTGCCAGCAGTCAGACTAGCGGGGGGCCGACCAAATACAATGAGCAGTTCTTC. The encoded protein is CASSQTSGGPTKYNEQFF. V is TRBV2 and J is TRBJ2-1; 13 positions agree with TRBD2. The germline V gene has CDR1 SNHLY and CDR2 FYNNEI. CDR3 length: 18 amino acids. V was pared by 5 bases and J by 4 bases, with 11 bases of the junction left unmatched.

The genes are TRBV30 and TRBJ2-5, with 7 bases matching TRBD1. The CDR3 has 15 amino acids. Trimming cost V 2 bases and J 5 bases; bases outside gene matches: 11. From germline, CDR1 is GTSNPN and CDR2 SVGIG (reference sequence). In DNA form, the CDR3 reads TGTGCCTGGAGTCGCAACAGGGGATACACGGAGACCCAGTACTTC. Its protein is CAWSRNRGYTETQYF.

The chain uses TRBV7-3 and TRBJ2-1; D gene ambiguous. The CDR3 covers 14 residues. Trimming removed 0 bases from V and 5 bases from J, with 8 bases in between. CDR1 and CDR2 from the germline V gene are SGHTA and FQGTGA. CDR3 nucleotides: TGTGCCAGCAGCTTAACCGGTGGTAACAATGAGCAGTTCTTC. It translates to CASSLTGGNNEQFF.

J is TRBJ1-5 and V is TRBV5-5, with D maybe TRBD1 (6 bases). CDR3 length equals 14 residues. V dropped 4 bases and J dropped 5 bases, with 13 bases sitting between them. The germline CDR1 and CDR2 sequences are SGHKS and YYEKEE (reference sequence). CDR3: CASSESGGHQPQHF. The CDR3 nucleotides are TGTGCCAGCAGCGAATCCGGGGGGCATCAGCCCCAGCATTTT.

The rearrangement links TRBV5-8 to TRBJ1-3; perhaps TRBD1 as D (6 bases). This CDR3 spans 14 amino acids. Germline values: CDR1 SGHTS, CDR2 YDEGEE. Trimming took off 2 bases at V and 2 bases at J, with 8 bases between the two ends. The chain's CDR3 is CASSFGQPGNTIYF. The CDR3 DNA follows: TGTGCCAGCAGCTTTGGACAGCCTGGAAACACCATATATTTT.

This clone was observed once. The rearrangement uses TRBV18 and TRBJ2-4; TRBD1 agrees at 8 bases. Germline V lookup: CDR1 KGHSH, CDR2 LQKENI. The CDR3 is made up of 16 amino acids. V shed 3 bases, J shed 2 bases, and the junction held 6 bases outside the gene matches. As DNA, the CDR3 is TGTGCCAGCTCACCTCCAGGGGGCCTGACCAAAAACATTCAGTACTTC. It specifies CASSPPGGLTKNIQYF.

The chain joins TRBV5-6 to TRBJ2-1, with 8 nucleotides matching TRBD2. Losses at the gene ends were 3 bases for V and 9 bases for J; bases not matched to a gene: 14. The CDR3 totals 16 residues. Germline V gives CDR1 SGHDT, CDR2 YYEEEE. The DNA of the CDR3 is TGTGCCAGCAGCTCACCGGGACTAGGGGTAAACGGTGAGCAGTTCTTC. The encoded protein is CASSSPGLGVNGEQFF.

This sequence joins TRBV9 and TRBJ2-5; 7 nucleotides line up with TRBD2. This CDR3 is built from 15 residues. Trimming took 3 bases from V and 1 from J; bases not matched to a gene: 6. CDR1 is SGDLS, CDR2 YYNGEE, per germline. The CDR3 protein is CASSAGGGLQETQYF. CDR3 DNA sequence: TGTGCCAGCAGCGCCGGCGGGGGTCTCCAAGAGACCCAGTACTTC.

The rearrangement joins TRBV7-8 to TRBJ2-7; D may be TRBD1 (5 bases). The CDR3 is 14 amino acids. The V and J ends lost 4 bases and 4 bases respectively, with 14 bases between them. Germline lookup yields CDR1 SGHVS and CDR2 FQNEAQ. The CDR3 here is CASSYRQSAYEQYF. For the CDR3, the DNA is TGTGCCAGCAGCTATAGACAGTCCGCTTACGAGCAGTACTTC.

The chain employs TRBV6-5 and TRBJ1-6, with D possibly being TRBD1 (5 bases). Per the germline V gene, CDR1 is MNHEY and CDR2 is SVGAGI. This CDR3 has 13 residues. Trimming cost V 6 bases and J 4 bases, with 7 bases left between them. Written as DNA, the CDR3 is TGTGCCAGCAGCGACAGTTATAATTCACCCCTCCACTTT. It translates to CASSDSYNSPLHF.

V and J are TRBV5-1 and TRBJ2-5, with 10 nucleotides matching TRBD1. V dropped 2 bases and J dropped 3; count of bases not matched to a gene: 4. Germline CDR1 reads SGHRS; CDR2 reads YFSETQ. This CDR3 has 15 amino acids. The CDR3 bases are TGCGCCAGCAGCTTTGACAGGGGGCGAAAAGAGACCCAGTACTTC. Protein: CASSFDRGRKETQYF.

This rearrangement joins TRBV4-2 to TRBJ2-2, with 8 positions matching TRBD1. Germline CDR1 reads LGHNA; CDR2 reads YNFKEQ. The CDR3 loop spans 16 amino acids. V shed 1 base and J 4 bases; nucleotides not matched to a gene: 5. CDR3 bases: TGTGCCAGCAGCCAAGTAAGACAGGGGAGCACCGGGGAGCTGTTTTTT. Encoded protein: CASSQVRQGSTGELFF.

The V gene is TRBV7-2, the J gene TRBJ2-3; possibly TRBD2 for D (6 bases). This CDR3 has 13 amino acids. With 2 bases removed from V and 8 bases from J, the gap between germline ends came to 11 bases. Per germline, CDR1 SGHTA and CDR2 FQGNSA. The CDR3 region is CASSLPPEGTQYF. CDR3 in DNA: TGTGCCAGCAGCTTACCTCCGGAGGGTACGCAGTATTTT.

This clone was counted ten times or more. V usage is TRBV28 and J usage is TRBJ1-1, with D hard to call. CDR1 is MDHEN and CDR2 is SYDVKM in the germline V gene. CDR3 length: 14 amino acids. The CDR3 coding sequence is TGTGATCAAAAGGATAGGGAGGAGGGCACTGAAGCTTTCTTT. Encoded protein: CDQKDREEGTEAFF.

This chain joins TRBV27 and TRBJ2-7; 8 nucleotides agree with TRBD2. This CDR3 spans 13 amino acids. V shed 3 bases and J 3 bases; nucleotides not matched to a gene: 1. From germline, CDR1 is MNHEY and CDR2 SMNVEV (reference sequence). The CDR3, as DNA: TGTGCCAGCAGTTTCAGCGGGAGCTACGAGCAGTACTTC. This encodes CASSFSGSYEQYF.

This clone was recorded once. V usage is TRBV12-3 or TRBV12-4 and J usage is TRBJ1-5; D not resolved. V lost 7 bases to trimming and J lost 3 bases, with 7 bases between them. The CDR3 is 12 residues long. CDR3 nucleotides: TGTGCCAGCACCTCTTCCAATCAGCCCCAGCATTTT. Translation: CASTSSNQPQHF.